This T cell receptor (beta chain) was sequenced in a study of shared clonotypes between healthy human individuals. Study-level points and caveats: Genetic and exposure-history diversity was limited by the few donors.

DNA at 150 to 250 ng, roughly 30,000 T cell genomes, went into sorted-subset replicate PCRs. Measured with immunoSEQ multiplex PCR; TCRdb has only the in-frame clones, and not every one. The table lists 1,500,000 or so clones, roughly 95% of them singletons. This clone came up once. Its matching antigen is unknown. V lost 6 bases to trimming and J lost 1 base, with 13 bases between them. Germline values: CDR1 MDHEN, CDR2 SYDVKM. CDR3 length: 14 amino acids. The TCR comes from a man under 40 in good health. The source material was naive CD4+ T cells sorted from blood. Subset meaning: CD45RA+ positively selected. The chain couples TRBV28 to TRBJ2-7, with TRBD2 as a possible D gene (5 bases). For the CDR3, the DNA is TGTGCCAGCAGCATTAATCGGGGTTCCTACGAGCAGTACTTC. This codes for CASSINRGSYEQYF.